This T cell receptor (beta chain) was sequenced for a study of blood T cell repertoires in COVID-19 (dated by TCRdb to 2019 to 2021). Study-wide context: Samples covering the acute and convalescent phases of COVID-19 were provided by collaborators in the United States, Italy and Spain. Subjects who had been exposed to COVID-19, were actively infected with it, or had recovered from it provided the deeply sampled blood TCRbeta repertoires that made up the dataset. The repertoires were released in a freely available public database intended as a resource for research on the immune response to SARS-CoV-2. Where available, HLA class I and class II types were obtained from metadata supplied by the sample provider rather than from assay-based typing. The material from the prospective study consisted of cDNA or gDNA derived from T cells, B-cell-depleted T cells, or PBMCs. Nearly every sample came with metadata listing a de-identified subject ID, COVID-19 status, age in years and sex. The samples were drawn from the first 160 participants of the ongoing ImmuneRACE study and from 950 to 1,500 subjects provided by 6 global collaborators. The paper's findings and limits, for the study overall: Clinical and demographic metadata were provided uncurated, with the amount varying by source and participant.

Remarks on this clone: Its antigen has not been determined. Base qualities are not at hand, and no much larger clone is one base apart.

The collaborating institutions used their own protocols to collect whole blood in K2EDTA tubes. For TCRbeta analysis, collaborators shipped samples as frozen whole blood, isolated PBMCs, or DNA extracted from either of those sample types. The immunoSEQ Assay, a bias-controlled multiplex PCR, was used to amplify TCRbeta CDR3 regions from genomic DNA. The paper's processing steps were these. Nucleated cell counts per sample were estimated from amplification of reference gene primers within the assay. To quantify the absolute abundance of each unique TCRbeta CDR3 rearrangement, sequence reads were collapsed and filtered. For each sample, productive Simpson clonality was calculated as the square root of Simpson's diversity index over productive rearrangements. Held by TCRdb, this immuneACCESS table contains in-frame sequences only and omits some clones. Under half of the omission traces to an unresolved V gene where checked; the cause of the rest is unknown. V, J and clone size are taken as reported in that table, and D and trimming were inferred from the DNA itself. The sample table contains 130,000 to 150,000 clones; only one count was recorded for roughly 90% of them. The top ten constitute about 1.5% of the sample.

The specimen sequenced was peripheral blood. This sequence was found in a human donor in a cohort sampled during active COVID-19.

The sequenced DNA is TGCGCCAGCAGCTTGGGGACAGCGAACACTGAAGCTTTCTTT. Translated, this is CASSLGTANTEAFF. The chain is encoded by TRBV5-1 joined to TRBJ1-1; tentative D gene TRBD1, with 6 bases matching. CDR1 and CDR2 were assigned from the germline V gene as SGHRS and YFSETQ. Cut back by 0 bases and 1 base, the V and J ends lie 7 bases apart. The CDR3 starts with the cysteine, ends with the phenylalanine, and has 14 residues. Left in the record is the CDR3 DNA by itself, 42 bases read in frame from the first base.